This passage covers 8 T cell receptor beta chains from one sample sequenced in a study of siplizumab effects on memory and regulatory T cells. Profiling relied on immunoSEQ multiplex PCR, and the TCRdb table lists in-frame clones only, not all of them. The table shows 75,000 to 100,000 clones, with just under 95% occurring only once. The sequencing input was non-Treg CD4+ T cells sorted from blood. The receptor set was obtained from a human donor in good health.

CDR3 residues: CASSQPHRDRVPEAFF. The CDR3 DNA follows: TGCGCCAGCAGCCAACCGCACCGGGACAGGGTCCCTGAAGCTTTCTTT. The rearrangement uses TRBV4-1 and TRBJ1-1, with 9 bases that match TRBD1. Trimming at V came to 2 bases and at J to 6 bases, leaving 10 bases not matched to a gene. The CDR3 sequence is 16 residues long. The germline V gene has CDR1 MGHRA and CDR2 YSYEKL.

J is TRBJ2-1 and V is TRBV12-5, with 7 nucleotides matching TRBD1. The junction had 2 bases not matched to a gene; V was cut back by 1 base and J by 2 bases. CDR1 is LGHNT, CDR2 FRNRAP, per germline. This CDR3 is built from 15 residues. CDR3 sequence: CASGLDTGAYNEQFF. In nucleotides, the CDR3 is TGTGCTAGTGGTTTGGACACAGGGGCCTACAATGAGCAGTTCTTC.

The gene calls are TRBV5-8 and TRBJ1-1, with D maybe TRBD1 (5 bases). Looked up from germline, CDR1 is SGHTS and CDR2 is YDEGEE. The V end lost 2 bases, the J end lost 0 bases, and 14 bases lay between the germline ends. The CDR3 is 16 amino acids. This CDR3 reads CASSFNQGVVNTEAFF. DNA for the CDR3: TGTGCCAGCAGCTTTAATCAAGGGGTGGTGAACACTGAAGCTTTCTTT.

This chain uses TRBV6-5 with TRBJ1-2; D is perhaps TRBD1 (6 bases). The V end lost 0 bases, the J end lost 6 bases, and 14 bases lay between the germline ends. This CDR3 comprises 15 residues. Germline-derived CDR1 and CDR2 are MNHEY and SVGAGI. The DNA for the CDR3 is TGTGCCAGCAGTTACTCGCGGGACACCCGTAATGGCTACACCTTC. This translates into CASSYSRDTRNGYTF.

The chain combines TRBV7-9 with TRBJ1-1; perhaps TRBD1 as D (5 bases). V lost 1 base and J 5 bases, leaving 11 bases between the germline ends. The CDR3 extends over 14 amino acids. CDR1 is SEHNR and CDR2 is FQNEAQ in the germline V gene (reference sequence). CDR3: CASSLGSPGTEAFF. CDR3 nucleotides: TGTGCCAGCAGCTTAGGATCGCCAGGGACTGAAGCTTTCTTT.

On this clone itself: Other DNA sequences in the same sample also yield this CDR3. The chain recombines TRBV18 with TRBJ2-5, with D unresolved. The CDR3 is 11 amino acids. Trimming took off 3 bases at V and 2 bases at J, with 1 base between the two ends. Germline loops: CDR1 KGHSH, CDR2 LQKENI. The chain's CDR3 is CASSPQETQYF. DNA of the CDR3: TGTGCCAGCTCACCTCAAGAGACCCAGTACTTC.

CDR3 sequence: CASSYDRRTDTQYF. The CDR3 bases are TGTGCCAGCAGTTACGACAGGAGGACAGATACGCAGTATTTT. The gene calls are TRBV6-5 and TRBJ2-3, with D perhaps matching TRBD1 (6 bases). The CDR3 contains 14 residues. Germline CDR1 is MNHEY and CDR2 is SVGAGI. V lost 2 bases and J 3 bases, leaving 9 bases between the germline ends.

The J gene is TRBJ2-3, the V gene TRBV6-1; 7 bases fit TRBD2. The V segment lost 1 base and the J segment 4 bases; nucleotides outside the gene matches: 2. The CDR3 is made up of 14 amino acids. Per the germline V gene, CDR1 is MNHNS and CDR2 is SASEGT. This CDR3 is CASSEVGGADTQYF. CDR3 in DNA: TGTGCCAGCAGTGAAGTGGGAGGGGCAGATACGCAGTATTTT.